Ten or more counts support the clone carrying this TCR beta chain. The data originate from a study of T cells in Graves' hyperthyroidism and ophthalmopathy. V was pared by 6 bases and J by 3 bases, with 18 bases between. The CDR3 loop spans 15 amino acids. Researchers amplified the TCR beta CDR3 regions from RNA transcripts. TCR CDR3 regions were first amplified by RT-PCR with HTBI primers. Each CDR3 protein gets one entry after TCRdb re-called the multiplex PCR reads with MiXCR. The data contain nearly 600,000 distinct CDR3 sequences, approximately 15% of them singletons. The sequenced sample was blood. This TCR was recovered from a woman younger than 35 with Graves' ophthalmopathy. This chain joins TRBV12-3 or TRBV12-4 and TRBJ2-7; weak D call: TRBD1 (6 bases). CDR3 protein: CASRPGSARGYEQYF. The CDR3 DNA reads as TGTGCCAGCAGGCCGGGGTCCGCCAGGGGCTACGAGCAGTACTTC.